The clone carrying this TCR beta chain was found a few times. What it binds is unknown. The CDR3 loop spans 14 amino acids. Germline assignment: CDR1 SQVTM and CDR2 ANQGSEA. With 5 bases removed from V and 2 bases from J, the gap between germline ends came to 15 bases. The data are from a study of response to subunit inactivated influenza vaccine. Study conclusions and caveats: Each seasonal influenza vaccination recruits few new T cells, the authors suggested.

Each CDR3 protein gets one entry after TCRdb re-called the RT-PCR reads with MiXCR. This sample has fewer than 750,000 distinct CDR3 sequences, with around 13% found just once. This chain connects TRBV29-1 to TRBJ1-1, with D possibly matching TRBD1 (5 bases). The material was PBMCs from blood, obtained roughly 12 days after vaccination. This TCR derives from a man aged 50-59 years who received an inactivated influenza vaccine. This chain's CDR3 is CSVKPGPFNTEAFF. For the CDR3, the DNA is TGCAGCGTTAAACCGGGACCGTTTAACACTGAAGCTTTCTTT.